This is a list of T cell receptor beta chains from one sample in a study of T-cell reconstitution after alpha-beta-depleted transplantation in children. TCRdb ran MiXCR on the PCR reads and lists one entry per CDR3 protein. This sample carries around 450,000 distinct CDR3 sequences, 10% of them seen once, and the ten largest clones take about 2.1%. Sequencing used PBMCs, obtained before TCRalphabeta/CD19-depleted stem cell transplant. Receptors were obtained from a child aged 2 to 10 with inherited bone marrow failure, due to receive a stem cell transplant. CDR3s include the opening cysteine and the closing phenylalanine or tryptophan. The D gene is left open where the match is weak. A clone size is listed for some rows: how often the clone was seen (once, few, many), or a class if it is expanded.

D	V	J	size	DNA	CDR3
NA	TRBV5-6	TRBJ1-1	few	TGTGCCAGCAGCTTGTGGGGGGCTAACGCTGAAGCTTTCTTT	CASSLWGANAEAFF
NA	TRBV10-2	TRBJ2-1	many	TGCGCCAGCAGTGAGTCGATGTGGGGGAATGAGCAGTTCTTC	CASSESMWGNEQFF
TRBD2	TRBV7-8	TRBJ2-1	many	TGTGCCAGCAGCCCTACTAGCGGACAAGGGAATGAGCAGTTCTTC	CASSPTSGQGNEQFF
NA	TRBV9	TRBJ2-2	many	TGTGCCAGCAGCGAGGGCCCAACTAGGCCCACCGGGGAGCTGTTTTTT	CASSEGPTRPTGELFF
NA	TRBV19	TRBJ1-2	NA	TGTGCCAGTAGCCCCGGGACGCGGTATGGCTACACCTTC	CASSPGTRYGYTF
NA	TRBV28	TRBJ2-7	few	TGTGCCAGCAGTTTATCTATACCCGGGACACGCGACTACGAGCAGTACTTC	CASSLSIPGTRDYEQYF
TRBD1	TRBV7-8	TRBJ2-7	many	TGTGCCAGCAGCTTCCGACAGGGTTTCTACGAGCAGTACTTC	CASSFRQGFYEQYF
NA	TRBV6-2/TRBV6-3	TRBJ2-5	many	TGTGCCAGCAGTTCCCACAGGAGGGAAGAGACCCAGTACTTC	CASSSHRREETQYF
NA	TRBV20-1	TRBJ2-1	many	TGCAGTGCTCGCCACAGGGCCTCCTACAATGAGCAGTTCTTC	CSARHRASYNEQFF
NA	TRBV6-2/TRBV6-3	TRBJ2-5	many	TGTGCCAGCAGTTATCAAGACAGGACTCAAGAGACCCAGTACTTC	CASSYQDRTQETQYF
NA	TRBV4-3	TRBJ2-7	many	TGCGCCAGCAGCCTTAGCGAAGGGGGGGTTTACGAGCAGTACTTC	CASSLSEGGVYEQYF
NA	TRBV12-3/TRBV12-4	TRBJ1-1	many	TGTGCCAGCAGTTACGGACGGATGAACACTGAAGCTTTCTTT	CASSYGRMNTEAFF
NA	TRBV29-1	TRBJ1-5	many	TGCAGCGTAACCTCTCGGCAGGGATGG	CSVTSRQGW
TRBD1	TRBV7-2	TRBJ2-1	few	TGTGCCAGCAGCTTACTGGACAGGAGCAATGAGCAGTTCTTC	CASSLLDRSNEQFF
NA	TRBV5-6	TRBJ2-4	many	TGTGCCAGCACCACGTTCAGGCTAGGGAACATTCAGTACTTC	CASTTFRLGNIQYF
TRBD1	TRBV7-2	TRBJ2-3	NA	TGTGCCAGCAGCCCGGACAGGGGGCGAGATACGCAGTATTTT	CASSPDRGRDTQYF
NA	TRBV10-3	TRBJ1-6	many	TGTGCCATCAGTGAGTCGACGAACAGATCCAATTCACCCCTCCACTTT	CAISESTNRSNSPLHF
TRBD2	TRBV29-1	TRBJ2-5	many	TGCAGCGTTGAACTAGCGGGAGGGCAAGAGACCCAGTACTTC	CSVELAGGQETQYF
TRBD2	TRBV7-2	TRBJ2-7	NA	TGTGCCAGCAGCCCAAATAGCGGGAGCTCCTACCAGCAGTACTTC	CASSPNSGSSYQQYF
TRBD2	TRBV20-1	TRBJ2-1	few	TGCAGTGCTCCAAATTCCGGGGGGGGTGACTACAATGAGCAGTTCTTC	CSAPNSGGGDYNEQFF
NA	TRBV27	TRBJ2-7	NA	TGTGCCAGCATAGAGGGGGGCCGCAGAAATCTCCACGAGCAGTACTTC	CASIEGGRRNLHEQYF
TRBD2	TRBV28	TRBJ2-1	many	TGTGCCAGCAGTAGTCCTAGCGGGAGAGCTGTTGATGAGCAGTTCTTC	CASSSPSGRAVDEQFF
NA	TRBV20-1	TRBJ2-2	many	TGCAGTGTAACTCCTAGCAACACCGGGGAGCTGTTTTTT	CSVTPSNTGELFF
TRBD1	TRBV6-1	TRBJ2-7	many	TGTGCCAGCAGTCCCCCCAGGGACAGGTCCTACGAGCAGTACTTC	CASSPPRDRSYEQYF